This T cell receptor beta chain comes out of a study of T cell responses to AZD1222 COVID-19 vaccine. Germline V CDR1 and CDR2: SNHLY, FYNNEI. V was trimmed by 8 bases and J by 3 bases, leaving 11 bases between them. The CDR3 runs 13 residues. General observations from the study: Reportedly, nearly half the spike-specific TCRs target unmutated variant regions. Baseline seropositives among AZD1222 recipients totaled only 5 to 7.

Assay used: immunoSEQ multiplex PCR; TCRdb lists only in-frame clones, some missing. Counted here are 100,000 to 150,000 clones, about nine tenths occurring once; the ten biggest clones make up 6.3%. This clone was seen only once. Antigen unknown. This TCR was recovered from an adult in good health. The sequences come from peripheral blood, collected on day 0 of AZD1222 vaccination. The chain joins TRBV2 to TRBJ1-5; D possibly corresponds to TRBD1 (6 bases). For the CDR3, the DNA is TGTGCCAGCGATCGGGACAACAATCAGCCCCAGCATTTT. Translated: CASDRDNNQPQHF.